The 15 T cell receptor beta chains presented below share a single source sample, sequenced in a study of response to subunit inactivated influenza vaccine. TCRdb re-called the RT-PCR reads with MiXCR, one entry per CDR3 protein. The profile shows more than 600,000 distinct CDR3 sequences, roughly 18% of them singletons. The sample consisted of PBMCs from blood, taken roughly 5 days after vaccination. These receptor sequences come from a man aged 50 to 60 who received an inactivated influenza vaccine.

This clonotype was seen only a few times. The chain joins TRBV3-1 to TRBJ1-2; D may be TRBD1 (5 bases). The CDR3 is made up of 12 amino acids. Per the germline V gene, CDR1 is LGHDT and CDR2 is YNNKEL (reference sequence). The ends were cut back, 4 bases at V and 3 bases at J, with 6 bases in the middle. This chain's CDR3 is CASSPGHYGYTF. The DNA for the CDR3 is TGTGCCAGCAGCCCGGGACACTATGGCTACACCTTC.

This clonotype appeared a few times. The genes are TRBV10-3 and TRBJ1-6, with 7 positions matching TRBD1. Trimming removed 0 bases from V and 8 bases from J; junction bases left unmatched: 10. The CDR3 is 17 residues long. Germline V gives CDR1 ENHRY, CDR2 SYGVKD. DNA for the CDR3: TGTGCCATCAGTGAGTCGTCGACAGGGACGTCCTATTCACCCCTCCACTTT. This codes for CAISESSTGTSYSPLHF.

The J gene is TRBJ2-2, the V gene TRBV12-3 or TRBV12-4; a weak D match, TRBD2 (6 bases). This CDR3 spans 16 amino acids. V dropped 4 bases and J dropped 4 bases, with 16 bases sitting between them. The CDR3 nucleotides are TGTGCCAGCAGTTCTGCCGGAGGGCCAAGCACCGGGGAGCTGTTTTTT. Translating gives CASSSAGGPSTGELFF.

The chain is built from TRBV7-2 and TRBJ2-7; 12 bases fit TRBD2. The germline V gene has CDR1 SGHTA and CDR2 FQGNSA. V trimming: 4 bases; J trimming: 2 bases; junction bases outside the gene matches: 3. The CDR3 has 15 residues. CDR3 DNA: TGTGCCAGCAGCTCGACTAGCGGGAGTACCTACGAGCAGTACTTC. Protein: CASSSTSGSTYEQYF.

This chain uses TRBV20-1 with TRBJ1-6; 10 bases align to TRBD1. Germline CDR1 reads DFQATT; CDR2 reads SNEGSKA (reference sequence). Trimming at V came to 2 bases and at J to 6 bases, leaving 4 bases not matched to a gene. This CDR3 has 15 amino acids. The CDR3 is CSARKTGGFNSPLHF. As DNA, the CDR3 is TGCAGTGCTAGAAAGACAGGGGGCTTTAATTCACCCCTCCACTTT.

The chain carries TRBV27 and TRBJ1-6; 7 positions agree with TRBD1. This CDR3 spans 15 amino acids. The germline V gene has CDR1 MNHEY and CDR2 SMNVEV (reference sequence). V trimming: 2 bases; J trimming: 14 bases; junction bases outside the gene matches: 12. CDR3 residues: CASSLIGGGMGALHF. Here the CDR3 DNA reads TGTGCCAGCAGTTTAATAGGGGGCGGGATGGGAGCCCTCCACTTT.

This clonotype was picked up a small number of times. The V call is TRBV12-3 or TRBV12-4, the J call TRBJ2-3, with D perhaps TRBD2 (5 bases). The CDR3 contains 13 residues. V lost 3 bases to trimming and J lost 6 bases, with 10 bases between them. The DNA of the CDR3 is TGTGCCAGCAGTTTTACGGGATGGGATACGCAGTATTTT. Translating gives CASSFTGWDTQYF.

In this sample, this clonotype turned up many times. The chain combines TRBV7-9 with TRBJ1-6; 8 bases match TRBD1. Losses at the gene ends were 6 bases for V and 8 bases for J; bases not matched to a gene: 6. Germline V gene lookup returns CDR1 SEHNR and CDR2 FQNEAQ (reference sequence). The CDR3 runs 14 residues. The CDR3 is CASRPTGEHSPLHF. The CDR3, as DNA: TGTGCCAGCAGACCGACAGGGGAGCATTCACCCCTCCACTTT.

The table lists this clonotype with many counts. The chain employs TRBV12-3 or TRBV12-4 and TRBJ2-1; 11 bases agree with TRBD1. V gave up 7 bases and J gave up 6 bases; unmatched junction bases: 8. The CDR3 sequence is 15 residues long. CDR3 nucleotide sequence: TGTGCCAGCATCCCGCGGGGACAGGGGGGCAATGAGCAGTTCTTC. It yields the protein CASIPRGQGGNEQFF.

In this sample, this clonotype turned up a few times. V and J are TRBV4-3 and TRBJ1-1; D possibly corresponds to TRBD1 (6 bases). The V end lost 6 bases, the J end lost 3 bases, and 11 bases lay between the germline ends. Per the germline V gene, CDR1 is LGHNA and CDR2 is YSLEER. The CDR3 totals 13 residues. The CDR3 bases are TGCGCCAGCAGTCGACAGGAGGACACTGAAGCTTTCTTT. It is translated as CASSRQEDTEAFF.

This clonotype was seen a few times. The chain carries TRBV4-2 and TRBJ2-2, with D perhaps given as TRBD1 or TRBD2 (5 bases each). This CDR3 spans 13 amino acids. Germline V gene data show CDR1 as LGHNA and CDR2 as YNFKEQ. The V end was cut by 4 bases, the J end by 7 bases, with 10 bases between. The CDR3 is CASSRGTNGELFF. Written as DNA, the CDR3 is TGTGCCAGCAGCCGAGGGACGAACGGGGAGCTGTTTTTT.

This clonotype was detected a few times. V is TRBV29-1 and J is TRBJ2-3, with TRBD2 matching 9 bases. The CDR3 is made up of 14 amino acids. The germline V gene encodes CDR1 SQVTM and CDR2 ANQGSEA. After removal of 4 bases from V and 4 bases from J, the junction contained 6 bases not matched to a gene. The CDR3 spells CSVAKGTSPDTQYF. In DNA form, the CDR3 reads TGCAGCGTTGCGAAGGGGACTAGCCCAGATACGCAGTATTTT.

This chain uses TRBV7-3 with TRBJ2-7, with 12 bases aligning to TRBD2. Germline CDR1 is SGHTA and CDR2 is FQGTGA. The trim removed 0 bases at V and 5 bases at J, leaving 8 bases unmatched. This CDR3 region has 17 residues. The CDR3: CASSLTFTRLAGDEQYF. CDR3 DNA sequence: TGTGCCAGCAGCTTAACGTTTACTCGACTAGCGGGAGACGAGCAGTACTTC.

The chain's CDR3 is CATKGWPQHF. The CDR3 bases are TGTGCCACCAAGGGTTGGCCCCAGCATTTT. The chain is built from TRBV24-1 and TRBJ1-5; D is uncertain. The V and J ends lost 8 bases and 9 bases respectively, with 7 bases between them. The length of the CDR3 is 10 residues. Germline-derived CDR1 and CDR2 are KGHDR and SFDVKD.

J is TRBJ2-2 and V is TRBV20-1; TRBD2 matches at 9 bases. The V gene's germline CDR1 is DFQATT and CDR2 SNEGSKA (reference sequence). This CDR3 has 14 residues. V lost 6 bases and J lost 4; bases outside the gene matches: 6. For the CDR3, the DNA is TGCAGTGCGGTTGCGGGAGGGGTCACCGGGGAGCTGTTTTTT. This encodes CSAVAGGVTGELFF.